This T cell receptor (beta chain) was sequenced during a study of CD8 T cells in ankylosing spondylitis. In TCRdb, the 5' RACE reads were re-called with MiXCR into one record per CDR3 protein. In the table there are roughly 700,000 distinct CDR3 sequences, around 20% of which are singletons. CDR1 and CDR2 (germline): GTSNPN, SVGIG (reference sequence). This CDR3 region has 11 residues. V lost 2 bases and J lost 11; bases outside the gene matches: 5. Whole-study findings and limits: Within matched ankylosing spondylitis synovial fluid, disease-linked clones were reportedly significantly enriched. Several highly homologous variants made up a TCR beta motif that seemed to typify ankylosing spondylitis blood. As for the disease-linked clones, they showed a CD8+ phenotype and occurred at relatively low frequencies in peripheral blood.

This clonotype has at least ten counts. The antigen remains unidentified. Sequencing was performed on blood, either unsorted or a sorted T cell fraction (not recorded which). The V gene is TRBV30, the J gene TRBJ2-5; 7 nucleotides align to TRBD2. This TCR came from a male donor with ankylosing spondylitis. The CDR3 region has the DNA TGTGCCTGGAGTTGGGAGGGGAAGCAGTACTTC. It yields the protein CAWSWEGKQYF.